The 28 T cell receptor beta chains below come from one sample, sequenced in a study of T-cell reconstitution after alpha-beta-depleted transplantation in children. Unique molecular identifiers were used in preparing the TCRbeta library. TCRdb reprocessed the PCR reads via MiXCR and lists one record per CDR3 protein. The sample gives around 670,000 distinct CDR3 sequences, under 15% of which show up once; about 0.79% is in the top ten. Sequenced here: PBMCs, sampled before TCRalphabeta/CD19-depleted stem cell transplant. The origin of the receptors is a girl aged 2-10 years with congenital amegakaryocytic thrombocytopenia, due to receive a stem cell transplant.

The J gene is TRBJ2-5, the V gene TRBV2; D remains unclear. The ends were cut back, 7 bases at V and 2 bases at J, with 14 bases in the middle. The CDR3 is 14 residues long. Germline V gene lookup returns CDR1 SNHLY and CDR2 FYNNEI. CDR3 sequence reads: CASIPVTAQETQYF. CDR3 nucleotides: TGTGCCAGCATACCCGTGACGGCTCAAGAGACCCAGTACTTC.

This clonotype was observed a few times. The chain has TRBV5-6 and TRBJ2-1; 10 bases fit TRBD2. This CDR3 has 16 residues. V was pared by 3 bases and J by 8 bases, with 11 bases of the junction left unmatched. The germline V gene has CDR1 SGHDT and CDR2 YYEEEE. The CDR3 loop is CASSSSRAGGPHEQFF. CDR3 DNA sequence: TGTGCCAGCAGCTCCTCACGAGCGGGAGGGCCCCATGAGCAGTTCTTC.

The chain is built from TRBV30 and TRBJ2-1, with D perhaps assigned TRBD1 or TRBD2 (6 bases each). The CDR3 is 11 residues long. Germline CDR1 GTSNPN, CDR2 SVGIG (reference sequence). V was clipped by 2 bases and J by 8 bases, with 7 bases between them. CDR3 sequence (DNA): TGTGCCTGGAGTAGGGGGGATGAGCAGTTCTTC. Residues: CAWSRGDEQFF.

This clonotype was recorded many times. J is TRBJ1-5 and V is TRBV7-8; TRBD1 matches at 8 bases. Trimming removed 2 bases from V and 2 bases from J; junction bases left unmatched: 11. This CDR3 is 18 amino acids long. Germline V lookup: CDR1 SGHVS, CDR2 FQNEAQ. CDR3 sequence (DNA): TGTGCCAGCAGCTTAATGGGTGGGGACAGGACAGGCAATCAGCCCCAGCATTTT. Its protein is CASSLMGGDRTGNQPQHF.

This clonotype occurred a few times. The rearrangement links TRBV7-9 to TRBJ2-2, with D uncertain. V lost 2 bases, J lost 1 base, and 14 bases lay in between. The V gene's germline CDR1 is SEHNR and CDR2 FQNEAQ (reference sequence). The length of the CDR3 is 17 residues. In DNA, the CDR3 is TGTGCCAGCAGCTTATACCTTCTTGACAAGAACACCGGGGAGCTGTTTTTT. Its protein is CASSLYLLDKNTGELFF.

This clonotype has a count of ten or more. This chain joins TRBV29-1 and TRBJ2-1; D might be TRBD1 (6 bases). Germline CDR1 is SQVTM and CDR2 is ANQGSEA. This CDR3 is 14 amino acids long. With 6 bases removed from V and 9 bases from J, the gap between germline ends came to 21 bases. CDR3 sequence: CSVLDLQGQFEQFF. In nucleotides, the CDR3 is TGCAGCGTCCTGGATCTTCAGGGGCAATTTGAGCAGTTCTTC.

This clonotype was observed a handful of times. In DNA, the CDR3 is TGTGCCAGCAGCTTAGACCGACAGGGCGGGTACGAGCAGTACTTC. This gives the protein CASSLDRQGGYEQYF. This chain joins TRBV7-2 and TRBJ2-7; TRBD1 matches at 7 bases. The CDR3 covers 15 residues. Looked up from germline, CDR1 is SGHTA and CDR2 is FQGNSA. V shed 1 base and J 4 bases; nucleotides not matched to a gene: 7. Complete variable domain (other parts from reference TRBV7-2 and TRBJ2-7): GAGVSQSPSNKVTEKGKDVELRCDPISGHTALYWYRQSLGQGLEFLIYFQGNSAPDKSGLPSDRFSAERTGGSVSTLTIQRTQQEDSAVYLCASSLDRQGGYEQYFGPGTRLTVT.

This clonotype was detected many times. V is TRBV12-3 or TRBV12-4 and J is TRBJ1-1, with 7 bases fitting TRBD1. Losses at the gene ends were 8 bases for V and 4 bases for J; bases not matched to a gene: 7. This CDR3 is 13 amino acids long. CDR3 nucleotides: TGTGCCAGCGTACTCGGGACAGCCACTGAAGCTTTCTTT. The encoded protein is CASVLGTATEAFF.

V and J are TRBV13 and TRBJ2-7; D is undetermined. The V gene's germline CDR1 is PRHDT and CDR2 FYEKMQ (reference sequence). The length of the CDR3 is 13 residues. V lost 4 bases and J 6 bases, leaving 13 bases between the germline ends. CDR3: CASSSLTASEQYF. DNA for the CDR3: TGTGCCAGCAGCTCTTTGACCGCCTCCGAGCAGTACTTC.

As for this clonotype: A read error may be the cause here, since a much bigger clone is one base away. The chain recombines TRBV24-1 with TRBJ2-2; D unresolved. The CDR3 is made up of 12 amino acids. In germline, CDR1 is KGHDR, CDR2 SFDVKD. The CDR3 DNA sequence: TGTGGCACCAGTGAGGAGAACGGGGAGCTGTTTTTT. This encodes CGTSEENGELFF.

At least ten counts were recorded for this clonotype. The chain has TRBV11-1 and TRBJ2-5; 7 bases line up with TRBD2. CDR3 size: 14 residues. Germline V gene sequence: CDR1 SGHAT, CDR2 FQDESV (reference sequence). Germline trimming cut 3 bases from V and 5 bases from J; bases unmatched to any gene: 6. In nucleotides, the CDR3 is TGTGCCAGCAGCTTGGGCGGGAGATCGGAGACCCAGTACTTC. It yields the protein CASSLGGRSETQYF.

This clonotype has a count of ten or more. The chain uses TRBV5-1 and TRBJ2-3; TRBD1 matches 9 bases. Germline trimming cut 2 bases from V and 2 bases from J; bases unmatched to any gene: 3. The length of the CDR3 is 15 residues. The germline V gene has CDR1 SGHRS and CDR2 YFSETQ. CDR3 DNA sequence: TGCGCCAGCAGCTTAGGGACAGGGACCACAGATACGCAGTATTTT. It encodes CASSLGTGTTDTQYF. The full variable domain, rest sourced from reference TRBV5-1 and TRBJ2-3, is KAGVTQTPRYLIKTRGQQVTLSCSPISGHRSVSWYQQTPGQGLQFLFEYFSETQRNKGNFPGRFSGRQFSNSRSEMNVSTLELGDSALYLCASSLGTGTTDTQYFGPGTRLTVL.

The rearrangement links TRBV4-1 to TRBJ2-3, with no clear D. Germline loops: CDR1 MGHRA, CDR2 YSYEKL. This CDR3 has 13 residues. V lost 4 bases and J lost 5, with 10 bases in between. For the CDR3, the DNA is TGCGCCAGCAGCCCCATCATGGGAGATACGCAGTATTTT. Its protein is CASSPIMGDTQYF.

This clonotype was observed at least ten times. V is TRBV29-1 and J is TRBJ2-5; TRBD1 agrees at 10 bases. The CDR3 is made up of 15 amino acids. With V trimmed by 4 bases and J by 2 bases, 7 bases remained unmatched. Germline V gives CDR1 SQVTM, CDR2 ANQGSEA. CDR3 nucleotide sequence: TGCAGCGTTGTCCTGGGACAGGGGCAACAAGAGACCCAGTACTTC. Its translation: CSVVLGQGQQETQYF.

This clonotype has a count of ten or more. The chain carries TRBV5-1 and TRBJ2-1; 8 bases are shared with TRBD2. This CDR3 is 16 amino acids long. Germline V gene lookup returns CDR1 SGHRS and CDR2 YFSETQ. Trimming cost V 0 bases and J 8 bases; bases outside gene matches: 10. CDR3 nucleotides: TGCGCCAGCAGCTTGGCCGGGCGGGAGGTAGGGGATGAGCAGTTCTTC. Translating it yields CASSLAGREVGDEQFF.

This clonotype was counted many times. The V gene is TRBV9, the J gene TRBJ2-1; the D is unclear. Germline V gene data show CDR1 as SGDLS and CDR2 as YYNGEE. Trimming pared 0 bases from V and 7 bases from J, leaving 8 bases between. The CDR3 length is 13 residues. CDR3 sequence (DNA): TGTGCCAGCAGCGTAGGTCCCGGAAATGAGCAGTTCTTC. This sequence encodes CASSVGPGNEQFF. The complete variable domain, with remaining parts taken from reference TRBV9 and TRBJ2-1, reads DSGVTQTPKHLITATGQRVTLRCSPRSGDLSVYWYQQSLDQGLQFLIQYYNGEERAKGNILERFSAQQFPDLHSELNLSSLELGDSALYFCASSVGPGNEQFFGPGTRLTVL.

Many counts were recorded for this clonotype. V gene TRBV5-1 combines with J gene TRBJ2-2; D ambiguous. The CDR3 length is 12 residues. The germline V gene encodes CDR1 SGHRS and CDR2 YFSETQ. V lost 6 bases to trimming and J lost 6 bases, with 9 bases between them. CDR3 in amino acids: CASTIVPGELFF. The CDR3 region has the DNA TGCGCCAGCACCATCGTTCCCGGGGAGCTGTTTTTT.

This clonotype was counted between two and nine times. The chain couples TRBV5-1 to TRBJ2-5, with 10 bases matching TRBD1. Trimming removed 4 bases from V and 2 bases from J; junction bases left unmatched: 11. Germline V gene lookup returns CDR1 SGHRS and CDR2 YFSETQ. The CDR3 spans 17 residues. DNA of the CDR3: TGCGCCAGCAGCCCTATGTTGCGGACAGGGGGTCAAGAGACCCAGTACTTC. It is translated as CASSPMLRTGGQETQYF. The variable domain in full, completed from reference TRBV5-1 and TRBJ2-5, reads KAGVTQTPRYLIKTRGQQVTLSCSPISGHRSVSWYQQTPGQGLQFLFEYFSETQRNKGNFPGRFSGRQFSNSRSEMNVSTLELGDSALYLCASSPMLRTGGQETQYFGPGTRLLVL.

The CDR3, as DNA: TGCAGTGCTACACCTACTAACTATGGCTACACCTTC. It codes for CSATPTNYGYTF. V gene TRBV20-1 combines with J gene TRBJ1-2; D call uncertain. The germline V and J ends were trimmed by 4 bases and 0 bases, with 6 bases remaining between them. The CDR3 covers 12 residues. Germline V lookup: CDR1 DFQATT, CDR2 SNEGSKA (reference sequence).

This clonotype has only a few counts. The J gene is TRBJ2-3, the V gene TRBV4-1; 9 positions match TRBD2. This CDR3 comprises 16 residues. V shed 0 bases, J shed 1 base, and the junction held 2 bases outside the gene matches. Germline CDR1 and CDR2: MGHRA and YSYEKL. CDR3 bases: TGCGCCAGCAGCCAAGATCGACTAGCGGGCACAGATACGCAGTATTTT. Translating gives CASSQDRLAGTDTQYF.

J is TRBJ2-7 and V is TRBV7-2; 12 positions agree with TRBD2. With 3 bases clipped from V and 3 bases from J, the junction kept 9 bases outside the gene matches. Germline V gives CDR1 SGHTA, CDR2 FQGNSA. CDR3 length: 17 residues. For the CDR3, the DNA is TGTGCCAGCAGCTTGCAAGGGACTAGCGGGTTTAGCTACGAGCAGTACTTC. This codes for CASSLQGTSGFSYEQYF.

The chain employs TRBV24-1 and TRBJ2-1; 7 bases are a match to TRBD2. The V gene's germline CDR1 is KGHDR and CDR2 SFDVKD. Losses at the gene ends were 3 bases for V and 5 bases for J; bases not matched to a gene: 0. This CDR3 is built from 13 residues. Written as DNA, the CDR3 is TGTGCCACCAGTGATAGCGGGGACAATGAGCAGTTCTTC. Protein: CATSDSGDNEQFF.

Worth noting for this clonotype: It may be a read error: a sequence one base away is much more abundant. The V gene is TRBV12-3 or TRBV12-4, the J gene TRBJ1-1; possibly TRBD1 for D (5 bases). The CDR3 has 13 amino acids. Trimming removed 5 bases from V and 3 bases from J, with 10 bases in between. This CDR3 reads CASSGAVYTEAFF. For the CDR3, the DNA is TGTGCCAGCAGTGGGGCGGTGTACACTGAAGCTTTCTTT.

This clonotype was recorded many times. CDR3 coding DNA: TGTGCCAGCAGCTTACCGACTAGGGGATACAATGAGCAGTTCTTC. Translation: CASSLPTRGYNEQFF. This chain connects TRBV5-6 to TRBJ2-1, with a possible D match to TRBD2 (6 bases). This CDR3 has 15 residues. Trimming removed 2 bases from V and 4 bases from J, with 13 bases in between. The germline V gene encodes CDR1 SGHDT and CDR2 YYEEEE.

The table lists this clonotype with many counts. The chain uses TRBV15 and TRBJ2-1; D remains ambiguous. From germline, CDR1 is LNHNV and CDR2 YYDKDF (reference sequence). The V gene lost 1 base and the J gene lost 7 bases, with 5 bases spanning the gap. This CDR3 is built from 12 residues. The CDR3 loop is CATSRVRNEQFF. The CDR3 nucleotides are TGTGCCACCAGCAGAGTTAGGAATGAGCAGTTCTTC. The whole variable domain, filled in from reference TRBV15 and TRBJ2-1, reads DAMVIQNPRYQVTQFGKPVTLSCSQTLNHNVMYWYQQKSSQAPKLLFHYYDKDFNNEADTPDNFQSRRPNTSFCFLDIRSPGLGDTAMYLCATSRVRNEQFFGPGTRLTVL.

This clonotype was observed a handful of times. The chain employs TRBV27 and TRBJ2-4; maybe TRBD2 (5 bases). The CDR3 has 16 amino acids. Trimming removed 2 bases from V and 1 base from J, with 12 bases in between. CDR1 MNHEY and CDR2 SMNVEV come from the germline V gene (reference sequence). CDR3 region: CASSLGVGAAKNIQYF. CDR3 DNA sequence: TGTGCCAGCAGTTTAGGAGTGGGAGCGGCCAAAAACATTCAGTACTTC.

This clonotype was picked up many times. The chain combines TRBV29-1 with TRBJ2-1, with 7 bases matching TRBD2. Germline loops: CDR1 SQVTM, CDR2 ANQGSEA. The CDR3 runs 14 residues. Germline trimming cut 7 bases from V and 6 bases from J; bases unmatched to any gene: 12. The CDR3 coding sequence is TGCAGCGCCCCTTTTGGGGGGGATTTCAATGAGCAGTTCTTC. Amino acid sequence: CSAPFGGDFNEQFF.

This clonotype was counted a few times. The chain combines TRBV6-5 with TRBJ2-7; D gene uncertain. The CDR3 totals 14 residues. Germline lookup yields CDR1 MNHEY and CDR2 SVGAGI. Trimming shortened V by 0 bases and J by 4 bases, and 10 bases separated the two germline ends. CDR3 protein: CASSYSSPGYEQYF. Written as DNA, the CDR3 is TGTGCCAGCAGTTACTCTTCCCCGGGTTACGAGCAGTACTTC.